These 13 T cell receptor beta chains share one sample of origin, sequenced in a study of read filtering for tumor transcriptome and immune sequencing. Molecular barcoded adaptors covering alpha/delta and beta/gamma chains were used on 400 ng RNA. Using its own MiXCR run on the reads, TCRdb lists one record per CDR3 protein. The sample has about 130,000 distinct CDR3 sequences, 13% seen once. Specimen: a population of CD138-negative cells sorted from bone marrow. The receptors derive from a donor at least 40 years old with multiple myeloma.

Turning to this clonotype: A single base separates this from a much larger clone, so it may be a read error. The chain uses TRBV11-2 and TRBJ2-2, with D maybe TRBD2 (5 bases). Germline loops: CDR1 SGHAT, CDR2 FQNNGV. Trimming took 5 bases from V and 1 from J, leaving 17 bases between them. This CDR3 comprises 17 residues. The CDR3 sequence: CASSTRLTRVNTGELFF. In DNA form, the CDR3 reads TGTGCCAGCAGCACGAGACTAACTCGGGTGAACACCGGGGAGCTGTTTTTT.

This clonotype was counted ten times or more. The chain employs TRBV5-6 and TRBJ2-3, with D perhaps matching TRBD2 (6 bases). CDR1 SGHDT and CDR2 YYEEEE come from the germline V gene. Between the trimmed V and J ends, which lost 5 bases and 4 bases, there was a span of 20 bases. The length of the CDR3 is 16 residues. The CDR3 DNA is TGTGCCAGCAGGCTGAGGCTAGCGCAGATGTCAGATACGCAGTATTTT. Translating gives CASRLRLAQMSDTQYF.

This clonotype was observed a few times. Since a much larger clone is just one base distant, this may be a read error. The V gene is TRBV10-3, the J gene TRBJ1-6; D is ambiguous. From germline, CDR1 is ENHRY and CDR2 SYGVKD. This CDR3 spans 16 amino acids. V lost 0 bases and J 8 bases, leaving 14 bases between the germline ends. The CDR3 DNA sequence: TGTGCCATCAGTGAGTCCCGACGGGGAAAGGATTCACCCCTCCACTTT. Translating it yields CAISESRRGKDSPLHF.

V is TRBV5-6 and J is TRBJ1-3; TRBD1 aligns across 10 bases. CDR1 is SGHDT, CDR2 YYEEEE, per germline. The CDR3 has 16 amino acids. V was pared by 2 bases and J by 3 bases, with 5 bases of the junction left unmatched. The CDR3 protein is CASSFDRGPIGNTIYF. For the CDR3, the DNA is TGTGCCAGCAGCTTTGACAGGGGGCCCATTGGAAACACCATATATTTT.

A note on this clonotype: Given a much more abundant clone one base away, this may be a read error. This chain uses TRBV2 with TRBJ2-7; 7 positions agree with TRBD2. CDR1 and CDR2 (germline): SNHLY, FYNNEI. CDR3 length: 14 residues. Unmatched junction bases numbered 5, after V lost 4 bases and J lost 2 bases. CDR3 nucleotide sequence: TGTGCCAGCAGTGGATCTAGCGGCACCTACGAGCAGTACTTC. Its protein product is CASSGSSGTYEQYF.

At least ten counts were recorded for this clonotype. The chain recombines TRBV7-2 with TRBJ2-5; unclear D gene. There are 12 residues in the CDR3. Germline CDR1 and CDR2: SGHTA and FQGNSA. V was trimmed by 4 bases and J by 4 bases, leaving 7 bases between them. CDR3 in amino acids: CASSSLIETQYF. The CDR3 DNA sequence: TGTGCCAGCAGCTCCCTTATAGAGACCCAGTACTTC.

This clonotype showed up many times. The J gene is TRBJ2-1, the V gene TRBV5-1; 9 bases agree with TRBD1. CDR3 length: 17 residues. CDR1 is SGHRS, CDR2 YFSETQ, per germline. With 3 bases clipped from V and 5 bases from J, the junction kept 12 bases outside the gene matches. The CDR3 region is CASSSTGGSSGNNEQFF. CDR3 DNA sequence: TGCGCCAGCAGCTCGACAGGGGGGTCTAGCGGAAACAATGAGCAGTTCTTC.

This clonotype was recorded at least ten times. The chain has TRBV12-3 or TRBV12-4 and TRBJ2-1; TRBD2 is a possible D gene (7 bases). The CDR3 is 15 amino acids. V lost 8 bases and J lost 4, with 18 bases in between. The CDR3 sequence is CASGGASPQYNEQFF. CDR3 nucleotides: TGTGCCAGCGGGGGGGCAAGCCCACAGTACAATGAGCAGTTCTTC.

Many counts were recorded for this clonotype. The chain is built from TRBV14 and TRBJ2-1; D is perhaps TRBD1 (5 bases). CDR1 SGHDN and CDR2 FVKESK come from the germline V gene. This CDR3 is 13 amino acids long. V shed 5 bases and J shed 9 bases, with 14 bases lying between them. The DNA for the CDR3 is TGTGCCAGCAGCGAACAGGCTTTCGGTGAGCAGTTCTTC. Amino acid sequence: CASSEQAFGEQFF.

In this sample, this clonotype turned up many times. The chain joins TRBV10-2 to TRBJ1-1; maybe TRBD1 (5 bases). V was cut by 8 bases and J by 3 bases, with 10 bases left in between. CDR1 is WSHSY and CDR2 is SAAADI in the germline V gene. This CDR3 comprises 12 residues. The CDR3 sequence: CASCQGDTEAFF. DNA of the CDR3: TGCGCCAGCTGCCAAGGGGACACTGAAGCTTTCTTT.

This rearrangement joins TRBV3-1 to TRBJ2-5; possible D gene TRBD1, 6 bases. Deletions cut 4 bases from V and 5 bases from J, with 11 bases between. The CDR3 is made up of 13 amino acids. Germline CDR1 reads LGHDT; CDR2 reads YNNKEL (reference sequence). CDR3: CASSPQGWETQYF. CDR3 in DNA: TGTGCCAGCAGCCCACAGGGCTGGGAGACCCAGTACTTC.

This clonotype occurred many times. The genes are TRBV7-2 and TRBJ2-1, with 7 bases identical to TRBD2. The CDR3 is 14 amino acids. V was pared by 0 bases and J by 5 bases, with 1 base of the junction left unmatched. CDR1 and CDR2 (germline): SGHTA, FQGNSA. The CDR3 spells CASSLAAGDNEQFF. Written as DNA, the CDR3 is TGTGCCAGCAGCTTAGCGGCGGGAGACAATGAGCAGTTCTTC.

This clonotype was recorded many times. The chain couples TRBV5-1 to TRBJ1-4, with 9 bases identical to TRBD1. This CDR3 spans 15 amino acids. The germline CDR1 and CDR2 sequences are SGHRS and YFSETQ. The V gene end was trimmed by 4 bases and the J gene end by 5 bases; junction bases not matched to a gene: 6. This CDR3 is CASSPGQGQNEKLFF. CDR3 in DNA: TGCGCCAGCAGCCCGGGACAGGGCCAGAATGAAAAACTGTTTTTT.